This T cell receptor (beta chain) was profiled in a study of blood T cell repertoires in COVID-19. Unmatched junction bases numbered 10, after V lost 4 bases and J lost 8 bases. CDR3 length equals 15 residues. In germline, CDR1 is SNHLY, CDR2 FYNNEI. Produced via immunoSEQ multiplex PCR; TCRdb's table is partial and in-frame only. The table records about 260,000 clones, approximately 88% of them present only once. The specimen was peripheral blood. The genes are TRBV2 and TRBJ1-2; 10 bases are shared with TRBD1. The receptor was isolated from a woman in her seventies with COVID-19, enrolled during active disease. The CDR3 DNA is TGTGCCAGCAGTGCCACCGGGACAGGGGCAGGAGGCTACACCTTC. This gives the protein CASSATGTGAGGYTF.